The rows below give T cell receptor beta chains drawn from one sample of a study of T cells expressing NK-cell markers. After re-calling the 5' RACE reads, TCRdb lists one entry per CDR3 protein, DNA absent. Reported are 200,000 to 300,000 distinct CDR3 sequences; the ten largest clones contain 4% to 4.5%. The material sequenced was blood T cells: a sorted CD56 or NKG2C T cell subset, CD4+ or CD8+ T cells, or bulk PBMC T cells (not recorded which). These receptor sequences come from a woman aged 18 to 75 in good health. Each CDR3 is given with its conserved first and last residue. Fields, in order: J gene, V gene, CDR3 protein.

J gene: TRBJ1-1; V gene: TRBV12-3/TRBV12-4; CDR3 protein: CASRRTGKTEAFF
J gene: TRBJ2-7; V gene: TRBV12-3/TRBV12-4; CDR3 protein: CASSLSEGSYYEQYF
J gene: TRBJ2-1; V gene: TRBV11-1; CDR3 protein: CASSYTGTGLNEQFF
J gene: TRBJ2-3; V gene: TRBV11-2; CDR3 protein: CASSLVSAGANTQYF
J gene: TRBJ2-5; V gene: TRBV12-3/TRBV12-4; CDR3 protein: CASWRGLAETQYF
J gene: TRBJ2-3; V gene: TRBV5-1; CDR3 protein: CASSLWPGTDTQYF
J gene: TRBJ2-2; V gene: TRBV7-3; CDR3 protein: CASSPTGGKTGELFF
J gene: TRBJ2-2; V gene: TRBV11-2; CDR3 protein: CASRSGLAANTGELFF
J gene: TRBJ2-7; V gene: TRBV5-6; CDR3 protein: CASSSSYEQYF
J gene: TRBJ2-1; V gene: TRBV4-3; CDR3 protein: CASSQVGLAGGRFF
J gene: TRBJ2-3; V gene: TRBV12-3/TRBV12-4; CDR3 protein: CASSLWQGNTDTQYF
J gene: TRBJ2-1; V gene: TRBV18; CDR3 protein: CASSPVARDLNEQFF
J gene: TRBJ2-1; V gene: TRBV20-1; CDR3 protein: CSARDPGGYNEQFF
J gene: TRBJ1-2; V gene: TRBV5-8; CDR3 protein: CASSNPDREGYGYTF